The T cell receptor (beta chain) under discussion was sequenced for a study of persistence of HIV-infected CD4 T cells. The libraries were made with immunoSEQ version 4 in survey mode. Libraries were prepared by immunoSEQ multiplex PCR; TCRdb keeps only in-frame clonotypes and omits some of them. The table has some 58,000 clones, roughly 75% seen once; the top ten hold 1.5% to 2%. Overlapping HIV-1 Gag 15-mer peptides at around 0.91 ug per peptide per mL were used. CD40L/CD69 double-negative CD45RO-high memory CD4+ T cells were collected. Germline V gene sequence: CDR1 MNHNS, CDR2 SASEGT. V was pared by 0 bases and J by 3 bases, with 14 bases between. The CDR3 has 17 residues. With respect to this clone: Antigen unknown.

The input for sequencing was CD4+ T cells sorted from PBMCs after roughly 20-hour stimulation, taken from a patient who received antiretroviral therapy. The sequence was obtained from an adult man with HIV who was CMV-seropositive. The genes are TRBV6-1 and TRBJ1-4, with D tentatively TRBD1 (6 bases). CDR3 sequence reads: CASSEAWVQGANEKLFF. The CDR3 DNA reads TGTGCCAGCAGTGAAGCATGGGTACAGGGCGCTAATGAAAAACTGTTTTTT.